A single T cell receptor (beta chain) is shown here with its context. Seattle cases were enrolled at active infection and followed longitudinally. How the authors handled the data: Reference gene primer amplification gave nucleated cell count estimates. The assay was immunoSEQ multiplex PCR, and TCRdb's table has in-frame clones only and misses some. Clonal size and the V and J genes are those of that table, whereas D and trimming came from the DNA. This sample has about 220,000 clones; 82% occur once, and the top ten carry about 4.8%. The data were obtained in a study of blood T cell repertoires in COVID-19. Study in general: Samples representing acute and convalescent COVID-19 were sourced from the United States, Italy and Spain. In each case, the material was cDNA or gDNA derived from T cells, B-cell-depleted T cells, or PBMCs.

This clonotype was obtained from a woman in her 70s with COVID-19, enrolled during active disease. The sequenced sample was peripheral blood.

The CDR3 DNA follows: TGTGCCAGCAGCTTGAGCGGGAACCAAGAGACCCAGTACTTC. Translating it yields CASSLSGNQETQYF. The genes are TRBV9 and TRBJ2-5; 7 bases fit TRBD2. J was trimmed by 0 bases and V by 4 bases; bases with no gene match: 3. The CDR3 extends over 14 amino acids. Per the germline V gene, CDR1 is SGDLS and CDR2 is YYNGEE.